This TCR beta chain was documented in a study of T cells in localized non-small cell lung cancer. Using immunoSEQ multiplex PCR, the repertoire was profiled, and TCRdb retains in-frame clones only, with some absent. This sample has fewer than 2,000 clones, with approximately 26% found just once. This clone is labeled as large. What it binds is unknown. V lost 1 base, J lost 2 bases, and 10 bases lay in between. The CDR3 runs to 15 residues. Germline values: CDR1 SGDLS, CDR2 YYNGEE. Study observations and caveats: Uninvolved adjacent lung, not tumor, had the highest T cell clonality. Sequencing involved a lone tumor region, leaving heterogeneity possible.

The V gene is TRBV9, the J gene TRBJ1-3, with a weak D call TRBD1 (6 bases). The source material was lung tumor tissue, sampled before any cancer treatment. The receptor was derived from a woman between 35 and 75 years old with stage II squamous cell lung carcinoma. The CDR3 DNA reads as TGTGCCAGCAGCGTAAACCCAGGGGCTGGAAACACCATATATTTT. Residues: CASSVNPGAGNTIYF. The full variable domain, completed using reference TRBV9 and TRBJ1-3, is DSGVTQTPKHLITATGQRVTLRCSPRSGDLSVYWYQQSLDQGLQFLIQYYNGEERAKGNILERFSAQQFPDLHSELNLSSLELGDSALYFCASSVNPGAGNTIYFGEGSWLTVV.